Each of the 6 T cell receptor beta chains below was sequenced from the same sample in a study of cytomegalovirus exposure and HLA in healthy donors. PCR amplification relied on 60 Vbeta primers (plus 13 Jbeta primers). Profiling relied on immunoSEQ multiplex PCR, and the TCRdb table lists in-frame clones only, not all of them. The listing contains around 46,000 clones. Sequenced sample: PBMCs. Receptors were obtained from a woman aged 35 to 49 in good health and CMV-seronegative.

This chain joins TRBV9 and TRBJ2-7; perhaps TRBD1 as D (6 bases). The CDR3 is made up of 13 amino acids. The V and J ends lost 3 bases and 3 bases respectively, with 10 bases between them. Germline V CDR1 and CDR2: SGDLS, YYNGEE. CDR3 sequence: CASSAETGYEQYF. The CDR3 coding sequence is TGTGCCAGCAGCGCCGAGACAGGCTACGAGCAGTACTTC. The full variable domain, rest sourced from reference TRBV9 and TRBJ2-7, is DSGVTQTPKHLITATGQRVTLRCSPRSGDLSVYWYQQSLDQGLQFLIQYYNGEERAKGNILERFSAQQFPDLHSELNLSSLELGDSALYFCASSAETGYEQYFGPGTRLTVT.

The chain employs TRBV4-2 and TRBJ2-7, with TRBD2 as a possible D gene (7 bases). V gave up 4 bases and J gave up 5 bases, with 9 bases separating them. Germline CDR1 reads LGHNA; CDR2 reads YNFKEQ. The CDR3 is 12 amino acids. CDR3 DNA: TGTGCCAGCAGCCCGGGGGGCCACGAGCAGTACTTC. It codes for CASSPGGHEQYF.

This rearrangement joins TRBV7-9 to TRBJ2-1; maybe TRBD2 (7 bases). The CDR3 runs 13 residues. The germline V and J ends were trimmed by 2 bases and 7 bases, with 9 bases remaining between them. The germline CDR1 and CDR2 sequences are SEHNR and FQNEAQ (reference sequence). The DNA of the CDR3 is TGTGCCAGCAGCTTAAGGGGGGGAAATGAGCAGTTCTTC. Translation gives CASSLRGGNEQFF.

The rearrangement joins TRBV6-5 to TRBJ2-7; 8 nucleotides line up with TRBD1. The CDR3 extends over 14 amino acids. The germline V gene encodes CDR1 MNHEY and CDR2 SVGAGI. V lost 2 bases and J lost 2; bases outside the gene matches: 2. CDR3: CASSYRDRPYEQYF. For the CDR3, the DNA is TGTGCCAGCAGTTACAGGGACAGGCCCTACGAGCAGTACTTC.

V is TRBV29-1 and J is TRBJ2-3; 11 bases map to TRBD2. V shed 6 bases, J shed 3 bases, and the junction held 2 bases outside the gene matches. CDR3 size: 13 residues. CDR1 is SQVTM and CDR2 is ANQGSEA in the germline V gene. CDR3 nucleotides: TGCAGCGTAGGGACTAGCGGTACAGATACGCAGTATTTT. Its protein is CSVGTSGTDTQYF.

The rearrangement uses TRBV6-6 and TRBJ2-5; D uncertain. Germline CDR1 is MNHNY and CDR2 is SVGAGI (reference sequence). This CDR3 has 13 amino acids. With 0 bases removed from V and 1 base from J, the gap between germline ends came to 3 bases. Written as DNA, the CDR3 is TGTGCCAGCAGTTACTCCTCCCAAGAGACCCAGTACTTC. Translating it yields CASSYSSQETQYF.